The 12 T cell receptor beta chains presented below share a single source sample, sequenced in a study of response to subunit inactivated influenza vaccine. TCRdb re-called the RT-PCR reads with MiXCR, one entry per CDR3 protein. There are more than 500,000 distinct CDR3 sequences in the sample; roughly 12% occur only once, and 8% to 13% lies in the top ten. The sample also formed part of further work on T cells expressing NK-cell markers. That report adds: 5'RACE template switching with UMIs generated TCR beta cDNA.

Sequencing used PBMCs from blood, obtained on the day of vaccination. The receptors were sampled from a man aged 50-60 years who received an inactivated influenza vaccine.

This clonotype was found a few times. The chain employs TRBV7-9 and TRBJ1-1; D is perhaps TRBD1 (6 bases). The CDR3 covers 15 residues. V lost 6 bases and J 2 bases, leaving 16 bases between the germline ends. Germline V gene sequence: CDR1 SEHNR, CDR2 FQNEAQ (reference sequence). DNA for the CDR3: TGTGCCAGCAGGTACGCCGGGACACTAAACACTGAAGCTTTCTTT. Its translation is CASRYAGTLNTEAFF.

The chain uses TRBV5-1 and TRBJ2-3, with D possibly TRBD1 on 5 matching bases. V dropped 6 bases and J dropped 2 bases, with 16 bases sitting between them. CDR1 is SGHRS, CDR2 YFSETQ, per germline. The CDR3 spans 15 residues. The CDR3: CASTFAGQNTDTQYF. CDR3 in DNA: TGCGCCAGCACCTTCGCCGGACAAAACACAGATACGCAGTATTTT.

The J gene is TRBJ2-1, the V gene TRBV3-1, with 9 bases identical to TRBD1. V was clipped by 4 bases and J by 7 bases; unmatched bases: 11. Germline V gene data show CDR1 as LGHDT and CDR2 as YNNKEL (reference sequence). This CDR3 comprises 16 residues. The chain's CDR3 is CASSPIPGQGGNEQFF. CDR3 nucleotides: TGTGCCAGCAGCCCGATTCCGGGACAGGGAGGAAATGAGCAGTTCTTC.

This clonotype was seen a few times. This sequence joins TRBV5-1 and TRBJ2-5, with TRBD1 as a possible D gene (6 bases). This CDR3 comprises 15 residues. V lost 1 base, J lost 3 bases, and 13 bases lay in between. Germline V gene sequence: CDR1 SGHRS, CDR2 YFSETQ. CDR3 residues: CASSLSGTQKETQYF. Written as DNA, the CDR3 is TGCGCCAGCAGCTTGTCCGGGACACAGAAAGAGACCCAGTACTTC.

V and J are TRBV28 and TRBJ1-5, with 7 bases matching TRBD1. Germline V gene data show CDR1 as MDHEN and CDR2 as SYDVKM. The CDR3 totals 15 residues. V gave up 7 bases and J gave up 10 bases; unmatched junction bases: 16. The CDR3 coding sequence is TGTGCCAGCACCATTTACAGGGACAGTCACCACCCCCAGCATTTT. Residues: CASTIYRDSHHPQHF. The full variable domain, completed using reference TRBV28 and TRBJ1-5, is DVKVTQSSRYLVKRTGEKVFLECVQDMDHENMFWYRQDPGLGLRLIYFSYDVKMKEKGDIPEGYSVSREKKERFSLILESASTNQTSMYLCASTIYRDSHHPQHFGDGTRLSIL.

This chain joins TRBV5-1 and TRBJ2-7; D may be TRBD1 (6 bases). This CDR3 has 14 residues. The V gene's germline CDR1 is SGHRS and CDR2 YFSETQ. Trimming took 4 bases from V and 6 from J, leaving 17 bases between them. CDR3 protein: CASSDGTSRGEQYF. The CDR3 region has the DNA TGCGCCAGCAGCGACGGGACATCTAGAGGCGAGCAGTACTTC. Together with reference TRBV5-1 and TRBJ2-7, the CDR3 gives the full variable domain: KAGVTQTPRYLIKTRGQQVTLSCSPISGHRSVSWYQQTPGQGLQFLFEYFSETQRNKGNFPGRFSGRQFSNSRSEMNVSTLELGDSALYLCASSDGTSRGEQYFGPGTRLTVT.

The CDR3 bases are TGCAGTGCCTACGGGACTCCGTACTCCTACAATGAGCAGTTCTTC. It codes for CSAYGTPYSYNEQFF. V and J are TRBV20-1 and TRBJ2-1; D perhaps matches TRBD2 (6 bases). The V end lost 6 bases, the J end lost 0 bases, and 15 bases lay between the germline ends. The CDR3 sequence is 15 residues long. Germline lookup yields CDR1 DFQATT and CDR2 SNEGSKA (reference sequence).

This clonotype has more than one count but fewer than ten. The chain recombines TRBV6-2 or TRBV6-3 with TRBJ2-7, with 10 nucleotides matching TRBD1. CDR3 length: 15 amino acids. Trimming took 2 bases from V and 3 from J; bases not matched to a gene: 4. Germline CDR1 is MNHEY and CDR2 is SVGEGT. The CDR3 protein is CASSYEGQGVYEQYF. The CDR3 coding sequence is TGTGCCAGCAGTTACGAAGGACAGGGGGTCTACGAGCAGTACTTC.

This clonotype has a handful of counts. The V call is TRBV12-3 or TRBV12-4, the J call TRBJ2-3; weak D call: TRBD2 (6 bases). The ends were cut back, 3 bases at V and 0 bases at J, with 16 bases in the middle. The CDR3 has 17 residues. CDR3 coding DNA: TGTGCCAGCAGTTTTTGGCGGGGCGGATCTAGCACAGATACGCAGTATTTT. Amino acid sequence: CASSFWRGGSSTDTQYF.

The V gene is TRBV28, the J gene TRBJ2-1; 7 bases line up with TRBD2. V dropped 8 bases and J dropped 4; count of bases not matched to a gene: 8. Germline values: CDR1 MDHEN, CDR2 SYDVKM. This CDR3 contains 14 residues. CDR3 protein: CASWGGEWYNEQFF. CDR3 in DNA: TGTGCCAGCTGGGGGGGGGAATGGTACAATGAGCAGTTCTTC.

The CDR3 is CSVEALIGNTDTQYF. The CDR3 region has the DNA TGCAGCGTGGAGGCCCTCATAGGGAACACAGATACGCAGTATTTT. The chain uses TRBV29-1 and TRBJ2-3; weak D call: TRBD2 (5 bases). Per germline, CDR1 SQVTM and CDR2 ANQGSEA. The V gene lost 6 bases and the J gene lost 2 bases, with 18 bases spanning the gap. The CDR3 totals 15 residues.

V usage is TRBV6-2 or TRBV6-3 and J usage is TRBJ1-2, with TRBD1 matching 7 bases. Germline V gives CDR1 MNHEY, CDR2 SVGEGT. Trimming at V came to 6 bases and at J to 3 bases, leaving 4 bases not matched to a gene. This CDR3 is 13 amino acids long. The CDR3 is CASRATGDYGYTF. The CDR3 DNA is TGTGCCAGCAGGGCCACAGGGGACTATGGCTACACCTTC.